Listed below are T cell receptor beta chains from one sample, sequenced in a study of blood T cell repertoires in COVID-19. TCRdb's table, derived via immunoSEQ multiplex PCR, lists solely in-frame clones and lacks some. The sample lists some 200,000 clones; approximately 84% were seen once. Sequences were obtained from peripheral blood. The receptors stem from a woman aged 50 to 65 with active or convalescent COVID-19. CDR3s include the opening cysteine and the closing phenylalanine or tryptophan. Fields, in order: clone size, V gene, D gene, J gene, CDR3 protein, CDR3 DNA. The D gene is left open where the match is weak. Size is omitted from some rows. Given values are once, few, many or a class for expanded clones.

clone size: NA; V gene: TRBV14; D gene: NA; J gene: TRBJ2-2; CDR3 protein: CASSTTNRELFF; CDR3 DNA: TGTGCCAGCAGCACCACGAACAGGGAGCTGTTTTTT
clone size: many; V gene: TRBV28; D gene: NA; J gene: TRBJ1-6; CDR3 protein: CASSFTGSQRNSPLHF; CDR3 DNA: TGTGCCAGCAGTTTTACAGGGTCCCAACGGAATTCACCCCTCCACTTT
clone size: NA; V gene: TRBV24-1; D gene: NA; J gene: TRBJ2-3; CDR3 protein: CATSDTGSTDTQYF; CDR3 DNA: TGTGCCACCAGTGATACGGGGAGCACAGATACGCAGTATTTT
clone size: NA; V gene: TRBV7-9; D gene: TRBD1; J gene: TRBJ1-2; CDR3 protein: CATTDREELQYGYTF; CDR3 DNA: TGTGCCACCACCGACAGGGAGGAACTTCAGTATGGCTACACCTTC
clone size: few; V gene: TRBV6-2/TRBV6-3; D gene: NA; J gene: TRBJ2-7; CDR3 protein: CASSVSSYEQYF; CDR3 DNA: TGTGCCAGCAGTGTGAGCTCCTACGAGCAGTACTTC
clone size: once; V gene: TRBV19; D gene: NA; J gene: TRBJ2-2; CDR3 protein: CASSIPSSNSNTGELFF; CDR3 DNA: TGTGCCAGTAGTATACCCAGTTCCAATTCGAACACCGGGGAGCTGTTTTTT
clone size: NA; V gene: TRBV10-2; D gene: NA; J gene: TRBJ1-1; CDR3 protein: CASRNSEAFF; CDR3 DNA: TGCGCCAGCAGAAACTCCGAGGCTTTCTTT
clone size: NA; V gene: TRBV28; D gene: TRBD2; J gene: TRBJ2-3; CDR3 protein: CASSSLRERTDTQYF; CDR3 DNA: TGTGCCAGCAGTTCCTTGCGGGAGAGAACAGATACGCAGTATTTT
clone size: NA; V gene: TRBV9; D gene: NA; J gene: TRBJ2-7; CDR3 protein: CASSVPGLSSYEQYF; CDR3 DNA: TGTGCCAGCAGCGTGCCGGGACTTAGCTCCTACGAGCAGTACTTC
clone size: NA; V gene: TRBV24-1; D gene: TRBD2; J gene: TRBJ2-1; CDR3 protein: CATRGGALGLYNEQFF; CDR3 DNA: TGTGCCACCAGGGGAGGGGCGTTGGGTTTGTACAATGAGCAGTTCTTC
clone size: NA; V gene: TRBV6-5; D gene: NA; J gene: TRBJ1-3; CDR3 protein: CATDPGGGSGNTIYF; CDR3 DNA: TGTGCCACCGACCCCGGGGGGGGCTCTGGAAACACCATATATTTT
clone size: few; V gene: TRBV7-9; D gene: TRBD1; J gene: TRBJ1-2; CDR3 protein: CASSRDRETGGYTF; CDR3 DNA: TGTGCCAGCAGCCGGGACAGGGAGACAGGAGGCTACACCTTC
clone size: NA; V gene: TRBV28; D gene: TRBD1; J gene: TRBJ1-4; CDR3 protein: CASSLYTGGYEKLFF; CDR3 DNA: TGTGCCAGCAGTTTATATACAGGGGGGTATGAAAAACTGTTTTTT
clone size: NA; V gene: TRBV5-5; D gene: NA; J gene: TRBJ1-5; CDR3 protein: CASSLFPGGNQPQHF; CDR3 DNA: TGTGCCAGCAGCTTGTTCCCAGGGGGCAATCAGCCCCAGCATTTT
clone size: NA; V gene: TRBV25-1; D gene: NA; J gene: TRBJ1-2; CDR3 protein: CASSDGQTWNF; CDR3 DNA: TGTGCCAGCAGTGACGGACAGACCTGGAACTTC
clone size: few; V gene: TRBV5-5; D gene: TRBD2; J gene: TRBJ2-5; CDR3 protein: CASSLAASGGASRETQYF; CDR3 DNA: TGTGCCAGCAGCTTGGCCGCTAGCGGGGGGGCCAGCCGGGAGACCCAGTACTTC
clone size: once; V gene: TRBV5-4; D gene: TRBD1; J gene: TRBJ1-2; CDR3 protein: CASSRDSVYGYTF; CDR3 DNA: TGTGCCAGCAGCCGGGACAGTGTCTATGGCTACACCTTC
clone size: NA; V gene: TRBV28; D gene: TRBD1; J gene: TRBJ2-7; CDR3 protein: CASSLGPGQTYEQYF; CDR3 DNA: TGTGCCAGCAGTTTAGGGCCGGGACAGACCTACGAGCAGTACTTC
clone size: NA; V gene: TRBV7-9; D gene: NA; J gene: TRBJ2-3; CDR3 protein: CASSLAGSGGTQYF; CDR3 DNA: TGTGCCAGCAGCTTAGCGGGGAGCGGCGGTACGCAGTATTTT
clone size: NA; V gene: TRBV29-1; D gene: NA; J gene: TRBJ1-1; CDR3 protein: CSLIPQGLGEAFF; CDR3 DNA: TGCAGCTTAATTCCCCAGGGGTTGGGTGAAGCTTTCTTT
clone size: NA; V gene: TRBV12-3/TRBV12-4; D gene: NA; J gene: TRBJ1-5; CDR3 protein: CASSFTGLQPQHF; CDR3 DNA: TGTGCCAGCAGTTTTACAGGGCTTCAGCCCCAGCATTTT
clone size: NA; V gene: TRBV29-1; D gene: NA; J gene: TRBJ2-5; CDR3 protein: CSVAALPGETQYF; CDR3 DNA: TGCAGCGTTGCGGCCCTACCCGGGGAGACCCAGTACTTC
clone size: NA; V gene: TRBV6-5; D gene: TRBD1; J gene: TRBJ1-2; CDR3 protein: CASRTNRGLDYTF; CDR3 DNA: TGTGCCAGCAGAACGAACAGGGGATTGGACTACACCTTC
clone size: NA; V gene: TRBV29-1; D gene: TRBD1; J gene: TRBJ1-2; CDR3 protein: CSVVSPGGALYGYTF; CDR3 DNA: TGCAGCGTGGTTAGTCCAGGGGGCGCGCTCTATGGCTACACCTTC
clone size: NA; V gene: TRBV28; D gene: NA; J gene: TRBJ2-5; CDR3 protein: CASSLRGETQYF; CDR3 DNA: TGTGCCAGCAGTTTAAGAGGGGAGACCCAGTACTTC
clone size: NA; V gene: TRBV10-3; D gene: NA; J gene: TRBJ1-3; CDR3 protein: CAIAPRGSGNTIYF; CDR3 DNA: TGTGCCATCGCCCCCAGGGGTTCTGGAAACACCATATATTTT
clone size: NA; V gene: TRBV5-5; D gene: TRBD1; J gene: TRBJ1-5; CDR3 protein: CASSTQGVQPQHF; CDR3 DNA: TGTGCCAGCAGCACCCAGGGGGTTCAGCCCCAGCATTTT
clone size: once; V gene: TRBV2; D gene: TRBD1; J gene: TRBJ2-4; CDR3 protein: CASSRDRGSKNIQYF; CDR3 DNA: TGTGCCAGCAGTCGAGACAGGGGGTCCAAAAACATTCAGTACTTC
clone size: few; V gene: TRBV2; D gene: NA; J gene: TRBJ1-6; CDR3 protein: CASSERQSMSSYNSPLHF; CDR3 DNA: TGTGCCAGCAGTGAACGACAGTCAATGAGCTCCTATAATTCACCCCTCCACTTT
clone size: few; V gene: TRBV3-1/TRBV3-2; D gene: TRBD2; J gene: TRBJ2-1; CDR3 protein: CASSPLLAGVYNEQFF; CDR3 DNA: TGTGCCAGCAGCCCATTACTAGCGGGGGTATACAATGAGCAGTTCTTC
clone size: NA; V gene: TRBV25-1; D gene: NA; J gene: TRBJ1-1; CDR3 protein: CASSEFRGTEAFF; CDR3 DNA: TGTGCCAGCAGTGAATTCCGGGGCACTGAAGCTTTCTTT
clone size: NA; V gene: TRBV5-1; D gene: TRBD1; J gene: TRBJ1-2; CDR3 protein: CASSTDRGQAGYTF; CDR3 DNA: TGCGCCAGCAGCACGGACAGGGGGCAGGCGGGCTACACCTTC
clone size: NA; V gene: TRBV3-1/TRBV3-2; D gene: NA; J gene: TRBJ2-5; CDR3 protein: CASSQGTGRQGETQYF; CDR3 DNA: TGTGCCAGCAGCCAAGGAACAGGGCGGCAAGGGGAGACCCAGTACTTC
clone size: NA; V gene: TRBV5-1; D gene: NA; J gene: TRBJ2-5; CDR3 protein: CASSLGSNYQETQYF; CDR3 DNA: TGCGCCAGCAGCTTGGGGTCCAACTACCAAGAGACCCAGTACTTC
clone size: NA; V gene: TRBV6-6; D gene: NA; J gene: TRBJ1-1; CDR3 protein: CASSYSSLGGEAFF; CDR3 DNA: TGTGCCAGCAGTTACTCGAGCTTGGGCGGGGAAGCTTTCTTT
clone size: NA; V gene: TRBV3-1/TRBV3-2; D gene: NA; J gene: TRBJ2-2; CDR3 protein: CASSQDFSGVTGELFF; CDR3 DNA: TGTGCCAGCAGCCAAGATTTCTCGGGGGTCACCGGGGAGCTGTTTTTT
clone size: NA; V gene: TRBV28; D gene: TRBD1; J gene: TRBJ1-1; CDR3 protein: CASSYPRDRGFAFF; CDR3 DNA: TGTGCCAGCAGTTATCCCCGGGACAGGGGGTTCGCTTTCTTT
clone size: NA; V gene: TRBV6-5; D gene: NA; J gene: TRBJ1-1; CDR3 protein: CASSYGDMDYAFF; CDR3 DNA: TGTGCCAGCAGTTACGGGGACATGGATTATGCTTTCTTT
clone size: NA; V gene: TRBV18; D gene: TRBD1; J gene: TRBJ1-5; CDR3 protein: CASSPPGQSDQPQHF; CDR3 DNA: TGTGCCAGCTCACCCCCGGGACAGTCGGATCAGCCCCAGCATTTT
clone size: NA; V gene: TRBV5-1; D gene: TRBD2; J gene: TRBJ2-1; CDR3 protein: CASSLSGTSGRDWNEQFF; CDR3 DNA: TGCGCCAGCAGCTTGTCCGGGACTAGCGGGAGGGACTGGAATGAGCAGTTCTTC
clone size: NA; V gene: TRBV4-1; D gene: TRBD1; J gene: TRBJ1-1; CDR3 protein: CASSQGTGWAEAFF; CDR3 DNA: TGCGCCAGCAGCCAAGGGACAGGGTGGGCTGAAGCTTTCTTT
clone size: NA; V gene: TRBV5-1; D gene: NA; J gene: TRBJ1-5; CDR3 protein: CASSLNPEGNQPQHF; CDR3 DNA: TGCGCCAGCAGCTTGAACCCTGAGGGCAATCAGCCCCAGCATTTT
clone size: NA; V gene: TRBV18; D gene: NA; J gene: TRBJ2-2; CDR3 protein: CASSPRQTGTGELFF; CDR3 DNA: TGTGCCAGCTCCCCCCGCCAGACGGGCACCGGGGAGCTGTTTTTT
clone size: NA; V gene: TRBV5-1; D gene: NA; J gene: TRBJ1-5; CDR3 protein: CASSLGGYNQPQHF; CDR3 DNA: TGCGCCAGCAGCTTGGGAGGGTACAATCAGCCCCAGCATTTT
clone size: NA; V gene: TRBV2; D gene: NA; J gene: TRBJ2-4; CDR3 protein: CASRTLAKNIQYF; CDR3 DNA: TGTGCCAGCCGGACACTAGCCAAAAACATTCAGTACTTC
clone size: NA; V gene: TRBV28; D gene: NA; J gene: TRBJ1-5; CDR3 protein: CASSLQTEGYGQPQHF; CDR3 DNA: TGTGCCAGCAGTTTGCAGACAGAAGGGTACGGTCAGCCCCAGCATTTT
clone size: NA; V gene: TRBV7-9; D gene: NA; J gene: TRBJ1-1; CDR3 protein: CASSTRTAGVEAFF; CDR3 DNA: TGTGCCAGCAGTACTCGTACAGCAGGGGTTGAAGCTTTCTTT
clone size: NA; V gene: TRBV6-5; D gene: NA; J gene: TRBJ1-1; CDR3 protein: CASSSTAMNTEAFF; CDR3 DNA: TGTGCCAGCAGCTCGACAGCTATGAACACTGAAGCTTTCTTT
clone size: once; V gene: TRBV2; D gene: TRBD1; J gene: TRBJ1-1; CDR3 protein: CASVRGTEAFF; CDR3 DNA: TGTGCCAGCGTCAGGGGGACTGAAGCTTTCTTT
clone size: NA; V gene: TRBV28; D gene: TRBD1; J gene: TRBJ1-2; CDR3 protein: CASIVSGTAYGYTF; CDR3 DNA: TGTGCCAGTATTGTATCCGGGACAGCATATGGCTACACCTTC